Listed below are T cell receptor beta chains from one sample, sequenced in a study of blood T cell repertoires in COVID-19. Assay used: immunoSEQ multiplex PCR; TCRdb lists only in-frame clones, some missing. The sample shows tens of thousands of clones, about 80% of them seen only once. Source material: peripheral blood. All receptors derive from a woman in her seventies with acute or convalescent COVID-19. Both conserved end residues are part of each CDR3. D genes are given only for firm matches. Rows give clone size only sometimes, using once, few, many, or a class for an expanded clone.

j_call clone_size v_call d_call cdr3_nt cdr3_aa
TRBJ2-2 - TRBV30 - TGTGCCTGGAGTCCTACTTCGAACACCGGGGAGCTGTTTTTT CAWSPTSNTGELFF
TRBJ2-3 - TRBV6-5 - TGTGCCAGCAGGTCCGAAGGGACTTACACAGATACGCAGTATTTT CASRSEGTYTDTQYF
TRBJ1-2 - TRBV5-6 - TGTGCCAGCAGCTTGGCCCGAATGAGGAGTCAAGGCTACACCTTC CASSLARMRSQGYTF
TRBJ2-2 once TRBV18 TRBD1 TGTGCCAGCTCATTCCGGACAGGGGGTGAGAACACCGGGGAGCTGTTTTTT CASSFRTGGENTGELFF
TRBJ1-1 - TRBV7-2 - TGTGCCAGCAGCTTCGGCAGGGTGGGGACTGAAGCTTTCTTT CASSFGRVGTEAFF
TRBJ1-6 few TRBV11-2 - TGTGCCAGCAGCTTAGGCCCCAGACTCGATAATTCACCCCTCCACTTT CASSLGPRLDNSPLHF
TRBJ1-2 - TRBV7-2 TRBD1 TGTGCCAGCAGCTCAGGGACAGGGGGGTATGGCTACACCTTC CASSSGTGGYGYTF
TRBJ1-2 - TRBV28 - TGTGCCAGCAGTTTAGCTGTAATAGCTAACTATGGCTACACCTTC CASSLAVIANYGYTF
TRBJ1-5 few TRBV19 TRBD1 TGTGCCAGTAGTGCGGGACAGGCCGATGGGGAGCCCCAGCATTTT CASSAGQADGEPQHF
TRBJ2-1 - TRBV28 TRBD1 TGTGCCACCCTCGGGACAGCAACATACAATGAGCAGTTCTTC CATLGTATYNEQFF
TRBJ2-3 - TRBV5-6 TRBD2 TGTGCCAGCAGGAATTACCTGGCGGGAGGAAGCACAGATACGCAGTATTTT CASRNYLAGGSTDTQYF
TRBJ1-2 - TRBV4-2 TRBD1 TGTGCCAGCAGCCAAGTCGGGACAGGGGCGGGCTATGGCTACACCTTC CASSQVGTGAGYGYTF
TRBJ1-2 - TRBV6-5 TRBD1 TGTGCCAGCAGCCCGGCCTTACAGGGGTTATATGGCTACACCTTC CASSPALQGLYGYTF
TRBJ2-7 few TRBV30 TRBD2 TGTGCCCAGGCTGGGGCTAGCGGCCACGAGCAGTACTTC CAQAGASGHEQYF
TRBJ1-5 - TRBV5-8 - TGTGCCAGCAGCCGGGGAATTTCCAATGGCAATCAGCCCCAGCATTTT CASSRGISNGNQPQHF
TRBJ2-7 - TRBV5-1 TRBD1 TGCGCCAGCAGCCCGGGGACAGGGGTCTCCTACGAGCAGTACTTC CASSPGTGVSYEQYF
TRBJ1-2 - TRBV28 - TGTGCCAGCGGAACCGGGACACTTAACTATGGCTACACCTTC CASGTGTLNYGYTF
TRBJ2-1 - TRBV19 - TGTGCCAGTAGTCCAGGGATCTCCTACAATGAGCAGTTCTTC CASSPGISYNEQFF
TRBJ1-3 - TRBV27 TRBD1 TGTGCCAGCAGGCGGCTGGGACAGGGGACCGGAAACACCATATATTTT CASRRLGQGTGNTIYF
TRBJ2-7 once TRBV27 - TGTGCCAGCACCCTGGGCAGGGTGTGGTACTTC CASTLGRVWYF
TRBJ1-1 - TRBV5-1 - TGCGCCAGCAGCACTGGGGGGGACGCTGAAGCTTTCTTT CASSTGGDAEAFF
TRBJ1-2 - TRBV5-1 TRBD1 TGCGCCAGCAGCTTAGGACAGGGTAGCTACACCTTC CASSLGQGSYTF
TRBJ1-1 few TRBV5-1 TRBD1 TGCGCCAGCCTAGGACAGGGTCCGCTGAACACTGAAGCTTTCTTT CASLGQGPLNTEAFF
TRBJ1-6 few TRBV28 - TGTGCCAGCAGTCCCACAGGGAAGCCCCTGCATTCACCCCTCCACTTT CASSPTGKPLHSPLHF
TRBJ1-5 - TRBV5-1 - TGCGCCAGCAGCTTGGAGGCCAGTCCGGGGCAGCCCCAGCATTTT CASSLEASPGQPQHF
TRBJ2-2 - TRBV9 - TGTGCCAGCAGCGTAGCGCAGGTGAACACCGGGGAGCTGTTTTTT CASSVAQVNTGELFF
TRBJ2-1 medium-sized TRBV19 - TGTGCCAGTAGTATAGGTCCATTAGAAGTCAATGAGCAGTTCTTC CASSIGPLEVNEQFF
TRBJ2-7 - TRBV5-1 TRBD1 TGCGCCAGCAGCTTGGCCGACAGGGATGGCGAGCAGTACTTC CASSLADRDGEQYF
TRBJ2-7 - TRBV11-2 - TGTGCCAGCAGCTTACTGAACGGTGGCTACGAGCAGTACTTC CASSLLNGGYEQYF
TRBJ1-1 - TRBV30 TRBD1 TGTGCAGCAGACAGGGGGAACACTGAAGCTTTCTTT CAADRGNTEAFF
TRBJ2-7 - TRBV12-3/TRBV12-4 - TGTGCCAGCAGCCGTACAGAGTCCTACGAGCAGTACTTC CASSRTESYEQYF
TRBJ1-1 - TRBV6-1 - TGTGCCAGCAGTGAAACACGTGCTTTCTTT CASSETRAFF
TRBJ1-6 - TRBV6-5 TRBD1 TGTGCCAGCAGTTACTCCGACAGGGTGAATTCACCCCTCCACTTT CASSYSDRVNSPLHF
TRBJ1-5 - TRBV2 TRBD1 TGTGCCAGCACGGGACAGGCAGAGTCTCCCCAGCATTTT CASTGQAESPQHF
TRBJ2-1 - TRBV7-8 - TGTGCCAGCAGCTTAGGACAGACCTACAATGAGCAGTTCTTC CASSLGQTYNEQFF
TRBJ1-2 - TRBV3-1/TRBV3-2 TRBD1 TGTGCCAGCAGCCAAGTGGTACAGGGGGGGAGCTATGGCTACACCTTC CASSQVVQGGSYGYTF
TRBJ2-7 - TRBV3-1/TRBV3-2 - TGTGCCAGCAGCCAACCGAGTAGCGCGGACTACGAGCAGTACTTC CASSQPSSADYEQYF
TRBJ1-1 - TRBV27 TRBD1 TGTGCCAGCCGACCGGGACAGGGGGGGAACACTGAAGCTTTCTTT CASRPGQGGNTEAFF
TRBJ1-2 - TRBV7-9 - TGTGCCAGCAGCCATCCAAATCCCGGTGGCTACACCTTC CASSHPNPGGYTF